The clone carrying this T cell receptor (beta chain) is medium-sized. Antigen: not known. This sample stems from a study of spatial heterogeneity in lung cancer. The wider study: Matched bulk RNA-seq provided a T cell module score, and TCR transcript counts in tumor regions correlated strongly with it.

Trimming removed 2 bases from V and 4 bases from J; junction bases left unmatched: 2. This CDR3 contains 14 residues. On each TCR cDNA molecule, a unique molecular identifier was present. TCRdb reprocessed the 5' RACE reads with MiXCR, giving one entry per CDR3 protein. The repertoire holds fewer than 6,000 distinct CDR3 sequences, with around 15% as singletons. The time point: sample taken at primary tumor resection. Untreated early-stage non-small cell lung cancer patients, 55 to 85 in total, were the donors. The study, taken as a whole, reports: Higher tumor mutation counts went along with higher counts of expanded intratumoral alpha and beta TCRs.

This TCR was recovered from a female donor with early-stage non-small cell lung cancer. Sequencing used lung tumor tissue, obtained at surgery. V is TRBV12-3 or TRBV12-4 and J is TRBJ1-5, with 7 bases lining up with TRBD1. The CDR3 loop is CASSLTTGNQPQHF. CDR3 sequence (DNA): TGTGCCAGCAGTTTAACGACAGGGAATCAGCCCCAGCATTTT.